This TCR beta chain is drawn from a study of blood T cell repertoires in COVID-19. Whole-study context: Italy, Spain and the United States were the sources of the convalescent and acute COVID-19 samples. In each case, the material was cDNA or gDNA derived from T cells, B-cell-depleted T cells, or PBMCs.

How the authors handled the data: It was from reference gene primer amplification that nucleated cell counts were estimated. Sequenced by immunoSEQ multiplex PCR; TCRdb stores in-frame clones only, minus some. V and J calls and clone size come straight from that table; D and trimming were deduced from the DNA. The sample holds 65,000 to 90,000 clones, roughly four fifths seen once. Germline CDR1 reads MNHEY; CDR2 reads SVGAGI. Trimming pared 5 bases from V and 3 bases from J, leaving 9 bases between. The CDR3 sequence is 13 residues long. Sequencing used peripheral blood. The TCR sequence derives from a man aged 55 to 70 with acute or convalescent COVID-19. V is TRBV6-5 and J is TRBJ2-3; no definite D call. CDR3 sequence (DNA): TGTGCCAGCAGTCCGGGTCATACAGATACGCAGTATTTT. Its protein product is CASSPGHTDTQYF.